This TCR beta chain was identified in a study of patients and donors after allogeneic stem cell transplantation. TCRdb reanalysed the RT-PCR reads using MiXCR and keeps one entry per CDR3 protein. The table shows about 960,000 distinct CDR3 sequences, with roughly 17% occurring only once. The germline gives CDR1 DFQATT, CDR2 SNEGSKA (reference sequence). With 3 bases clipped from V and 8 bases from J, the junction kept 7 bases outside the gene matches. This CDR3 has 13 amino acids. The chain carries TRBV20-1 and TRBJ1-2; TRBD1 agrees at 9 bases. The sequence derives from a human donor who was either an allogeneic HSCT recipient or a stem cell or donor lymphocyte infusion donor (not recorded which). It is not recorded whose cells these are; they may come from a transplant donor. Sequencing input: blood, either unsorted or a sorted T cell fraction (not recorded which). CDR3 region: CSASVGTGYGYTF. The CDR3 DNA follows: TGCAGTGCTAGTGTCGGGACAGGGTACGGCTACACCTTC.